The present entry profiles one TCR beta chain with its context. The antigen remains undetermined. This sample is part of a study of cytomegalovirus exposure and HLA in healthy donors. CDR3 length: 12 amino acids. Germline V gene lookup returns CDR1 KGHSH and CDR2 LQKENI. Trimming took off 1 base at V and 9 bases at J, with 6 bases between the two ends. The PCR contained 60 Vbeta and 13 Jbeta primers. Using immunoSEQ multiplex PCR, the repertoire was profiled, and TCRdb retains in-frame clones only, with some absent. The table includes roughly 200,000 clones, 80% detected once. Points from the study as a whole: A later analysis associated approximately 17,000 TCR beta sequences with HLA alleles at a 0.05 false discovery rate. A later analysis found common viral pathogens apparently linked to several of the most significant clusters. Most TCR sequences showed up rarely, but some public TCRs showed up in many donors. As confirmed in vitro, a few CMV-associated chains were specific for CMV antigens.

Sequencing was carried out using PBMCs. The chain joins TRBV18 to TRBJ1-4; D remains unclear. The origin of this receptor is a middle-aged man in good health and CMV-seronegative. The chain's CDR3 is CASSPQLQKLFF. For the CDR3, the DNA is TGTGCCAGCTCACCACAGCTCCAAAAACTGTTTTTT.